A selection of T cell receptor beta chains follows, all from one sample in a study of beta chain features in type 1 diabetes. Generated by immunoSEQ multiplex PCR, the TCRdb table keeps only in-frame clones and is missing some. The table lists around 300,000 clones, roughly 8% of them singletons. The sample consisted of central memory CD4+ T cells from blood. These receptors all come from a woman aged 18-29 years in good health. CDR3s include the opening cysteine and the closing phenylalanine or tryptophan. The order of the fields is V gene, CDR3 protein.

>TRBV21-1
CASSKPGEPYNEQFF
>TRBV28
CASRDLNIQYF
>TRBV7-2
CASSSGVYAGELFF
>TRBV11-3
CASSLGPVTDTQYF
>TRBV2
CASSEWGYGYTF
>TRBV5-1
CASSLAVAADTQYF
>TRBV7-3
CASSSGTGNTGELFF
>TRBV18
CASSPLAQETQYF
>TRBV5-6
CASSMDTLAYGYTF
>TRBV7-2
CASSPWTASSGNTIYF
>TRBV29-1
CSGGDSPNEKLFF